Below, 16 T cell receptor beta chains from the same sample are listed, as sequenced in a study of T-cell reconstitution after alpha-beta-depleted transplantation in children. Preparation of the TCRbeta library involved a method that used unique molecular identifiers. MiXCR was run by TCRdb on the PCR reads, yielding one entry per CDR3 protein. The table includes about 980,000 distinct CDR3 sequences, 25% to 30% detected once. Sequences were derived from PBMCs, mostly from graft donor cells, sampled 360 days after TCRalphabeta/CD19-depleted stem cell transplant. The receptor set was obtained from a boy in the first two years of life who had a stem cell transplant for SCID, so the T cells may come from the graft donor.

The chain employs TRBV29-1 and TRBJ2-2, with D uncertain. Germline V gives CDR1 SQVTM, CDR2 ANQGSEA. V was shortened by 1 base and J by 2 bases, with 8 bases between the two germline ends. The CDR3 has 14 residues. The DNA of the CDR3 is TGCAGCGTTGAAGGGCCGCTAAACACCGGGGAGCTGTTTTTT. Encoded protein: CSVEGPLNTGELFF.

This clonotype was counted only a few times. The chain carries TRBV7-9 and TRBJ1-2, with D perhaps TRBD1 (5 bases). The CDR3 consists of 15 residues. Germline CDR1 SEHNR, CDR2 FQNEAQ (reference sequence). V lost 4 bases to trimming and J lost 2 bases, with 14 bases between them. CDR3 region: CASSSKGDSNYGYTF. CDR3 DNA: TGTGCCAGCAGCTCAAAAGGGGATTCGAACTATGGCTACACCTTC.

The rearrangement links TRBV5-1 to TRBJ2-1; 16 bases agree with TRBD2. The trim removed 6 bases at V and 5 bases at J, leaving 5 bases unmatched. Germline CDR1 and CDR2: SGHRS and YFSETQ. The CDR3 extends over 16 amino acids. The CDR3 region is CASKSGTSGGDNEQFF. In nucleotides, the CDR3 is TGCGCCAGCAAATCCGGGACTAGCGGGGGGGACAATGAGCAGTTCTTC.

This clonotype has a handful of counts. The gene calls are TRBV27 and TRBJ2-1, with D perhaps matching TRBD2 (6 bases). Germline V CDR1 and CDR2: MNHEY, SMNVEV (reference sequence). V was pared by 6 bases and J by 0 bases, with 9 bases between. This CDR3 region has 14 residues. This CDR3 is CASRLARSYNEQFF. Here the CDR3 DNA reads TGTGCCAGCAGACTAGCCCGCTCCTACAATGAGCAGTTCTTC.

The chain has TRBV2 and TRBJ2-5, with 9 nucleotides matching TRBD2. Per germline, CDR1 SNHLY and CDR2 FYNNEI. This CDR3 contains 16 residues. With 6 bases clipped from V and 2 bases from J, the junction kept 10 bases outside the gene matches. CDR3 DNA sequence: TGTGCCAGCAGCGGCGGGGGGGCAAGTAGGCAAGAGACCCAGTACTTC. This codes for CASSGGGASRQETQYF. Full variable domain (missing parts from reference TRBV2 and TRBJ2-5): EPEVTQTPSHQVTQMGQEVILRCVPISNHLYFYWYRQILGQKVEFLVSFYNNEISEKSEIFDDQFSVERPDGSNFTLKIRSTKLEDSAMYFCASSGGGASRQETQYFGPGTRLLVL.

This clonotype was recorded a few times. The chain links TRBV6-4 to TRBJ2-7; a weak D match, TRBD2 (6 bases). V lost 4 bases and J 8 bases, leaving 18 bases between the germline ends. There are 14 residues in the CDR3. Germline V gives CDR1 MRHNA, CDR2 SNTAGT. This CDR3 is CASSATAGNLKQYF. The CDR3, as DNA: TGTGCCAGCAGTGCTACAGCGGGCAATTTAAAGCAGTACTTC.

This clonotype occurred a few times. The rearrangement joins TRBV3-1 to TRBJ2-1; TRBD2 matches at 13 bases. V shed 1 base and J 6 bases; nucleotides not matched to a gene: 3. This CDR3 has 16 amino acids. The germline CDR1 and CDR2 sequences are LGHDT and YNNKEL (reference sequence). CDR3 protein: CASSQVGLAGLNEQFF. DNA for the CDR3: TGTGCCAGCAGCCAAGTGGGACTAGCGGGGCTCAATGAGCAGTTCTTC.

The chain employs TRBV14 and TRBJ2-5, with a weak D call TRBD1 (6 bases). Germline CDR1 SGHDN, CDR2 FVKESK. CDR3 length equals 15 residues. Trimming took off 4 bases at V and 3 bases at J, with 15 bases between the two ends. CDR3 sequence: CASSPHREWKETQYF. Here the CDR3 DNA reads TGTGCCAGCAGCCCCCACAGGGAGTGGAAAGAGACCCAGTACTTC.

This clonotype was seen only once. The chain carries TRBV6-1 and TRBJ1-1; 9 nucleotides agree with TRBD1. The CDR3 runs 15 residues. The germline V gene has CDR1 MNHNS and CDR2 SASEGT. After removal of 6 bases from V and 2 bases from J, the junction contained 7 bases not matched to a gene. CDR3 nucleotide sequence: TGTGCCAGCAGGATGGGACAGGGAAGTAACACTGAAGCTTTCTTT. Residues: CASRMGQGSNTEAFF.

The chain has TRBV4-3 and TRBJ2-3, with 11 bases fitting TRBD2. The CDR3 consists of 15 residues. J lost 5 bases, V lost 3 bases, and 4 bases had no gene match. Per germline, CDR1 LGHNA and CDR2 YSLEER. The CDR3 sequence is CASSQMTSGEDTQYF. The CDR3 DNA follows: TGCGCCAGCAGCCAGATGACTAGCGGGGAAGATACGCAGTATTTT.

This clonotype was detected only a few times. The junction differs from germline at one of its ends, possibly a read error. The J gene is TRBJ2-7, the V gene TRBV10-3, with 11 bases identical to TRBD1. In germline, CDR1 is ENHRY, CDR2 SYGVKD. The length of the CDR3 is 13 residues. In DNA form, the CDR3 reads TGTGCCATCCAGCCCGGGACAGGGGGGCCTATAATCTTC. Its protein is CAIQPGTGGPIIF.

This clonotype has a single count. The chain carries TRBV12-3 or TRBV12-4 and TRBJ1-2, with TRBD1 identical over 10 bases. Trimming removed 6 bases from V and 7 bases from J; junction bases left unmatched: 8. The CDR3 has 14 residues. DNA of the CDR3: TGTGCCAGCAGCCGGGACAGGGGTCGGCGTGGCTACACCTTC. It encodes CASSRDRGRRGYTF.

This clonotype was seen more than once but under ten times. The V and J genes are TRBV9 and TRBJ2-3; 10 bases align to TRBD2. With 4 bases clipped from V and 4 bases from J, the junction kept 3 bases outside the gene matches. CDR3 length: 14 amino acids. Per the germline V gene, CDR1 is SGDLS and CDR2 is YYNGEE. The CDR3 sequence is CASSTGLASDTQYF. DNA for the CDR3: TGTGCCAGCAGCACGGGACTAGCGTCAGATACGCAGTATTTT.

This clonotype appeared a single time. The chain joins TRBV4-1 to TRBJ2-3; 10 nucleotides line up with TRBD1. The CDR3 consists of 14 residues. V dropped 7 bases and J dropped 10; count of bases not matched to a gene: 11. The germline gives CDR1 MGHRA, CDR2 YSYEKL. The CDR3, as DNA: TGCGCCAGCACCCTGGGACAGGGGATGACGGCGCAGTATTTT. This codes for CASTLGQGMTAQYF.

The genes are TRBV4-2 and TRBJ1-6, with 8 bases aligning to TRBD1. The V gene end was trimmed by 5 bases and the J gene end by 9 bases; junction bases not matched to a gene: 6. Germline CDR1 and CDR2: LGHNA and YNFKEQ. This CDR3 comprises 14 residues. In nucleotides, the CDR3 is TGTGCCAGCAGCACAGGGGGAAGCAGTTCACCCCTCCACTTT. Protein sequence: CASSTGGSSSPLHF.

The genes are TRBV20-1 and TRBJ2-5; D is perhaps TRBD2 (7 bases). CDR1 is DFQATT and CDR2 is SNEGSKA in the germline V gene (reference sequence). Trimming left V 6 bases short and J 2 bases short, with 19 bases between. The CDR3 has 15 amino acids. The CDR3 DNA reads TGCAGTGCCTCGGGTATGCGGGGGCGACAAGAGACCCAGTACTTC. Encoded protein: CSASGMRGRQETQYF.